This entry lists 20 T cell receptor beta chains sequenced from one sample in a study of T cell responses to AZD1222 COVID-19 vaccine. Data came from immunoSEQ multiplex PCR; TCRdb stores just in-frame clones and leaves some out. The sample includes about 140,000 clones. Sequencing input: peripheral blood. The receptors were gathered from an adult in good health.

A remark on this clone: Other DNA sequences in this sample translate to the same CDR3. The rearrangement links TRBV19 to TRBJ2-2, with 11 bases matching TRBD2. This CDR3 comprises 15 residues. J lost 1 base, V lost 6 bases, and 1 base had no gene match. Germline CDR1 and CDR2: LNHDA and SQIVND (reference sequence). This chain's CDR3 is CASRLAGGNTGELFF. CDR3 coding DNA: TGTGCCAGTAGGCTAGCGGGGGGGAACACCGGGGAGCTGTTTTTT.

This chain uses TRBV3-1 (or the pseudogene TRBV3-2) with TRBJ2-4, with TRBD2 as a possible D gene (6 bases). The germline V gene has CDR1 LGHDT and CDR2 YNNKEL (reference sequence). There are 14 residues in the CDR3. V dropped 4 bases and J dropped 0 bases, with 7 bases sitting between them. The DNA for the CDR3 is TGTGCCAGCAGCCTCGGGGGAGCCAAAAACATTCAGTACTTC. Encoded protein: CASSLGGAKNIQYF.

The J gene is TRBJ2-4, the V gene TRBV2; 8 bases agree with TRBD1. The CDR3 has 14 residues. The V segment lost 5 bases and the J segment 7 bases; nucleotides outside the gene matches: 7. CDR1 is SNHLY, CDR2 FYNNEI, per germline. In DNA form, the CDR3 reads TGTGCCAGCAGTAAGACAGGGGAGAAGAACATTCAGTACTTC. Its translation: CASSKTGEKNIQYF.

The chain has TRBV14 and TRBJ2-3; 11 bases line up with TRBD1. V shed 2 bases, J shed 5 bases, and the junction held 3 bases outside the gene matches. This CDR3 has 15 residues. The V gene's germline CDR1 is SGHDN and CDR2 FVKESK. Written as DNA, the CDR3 is TGTGCCAGCAGCCAATGGGGGACAGGGGGAGATACGCAGTATTTT. Translated, it gives CASSQWGTGGDTQYF.

This chain uses TRBV7-2 with TRBJ1-4; 8 bases fit TRBD1. There are 14 residues in the CDR3. Germline V gene sequence: CDR1 SGHTA, CDR2 FQGNSA. J was trimmed by 3 bases and V by 4 bases; bases with no gene match: 1. Here the CDR3 DNA reads TGTGCCAGCAGCTCACAGGGGGCTAATGAAAAACTGTTTTTT. Translation: CASSSQGANEKLFF.

With regard to this clone: The germline gene is not matched at one end of the junction; a read error may be the cause. The chain uses TRBV6-6 and TRBJ2-2, with D maybe TRBD1 (5 bases). The CDR3 covers 15 residues. The germline V gene encodes CDR1 MNHNY and CDR2 SVGAGI (reference sequence). CDR3 nucleotides: TGTGCCAGCAGTTACGCCAGGGCGAATACCGGGGAGCTGTTTTTT. Protein sequence: CASSYARANTGELFF.

The chain joins TRBV7-9 to TRBJ2-1, with 7 bases identical to TRBD2. In germline, CDR1 is SEHNR, CDR2 FQNEAQ (reference sequence). The CDR3 is 16 amino acids. The J segment lost 4 bases and the V segment lost 2 bases, leaving 8 bases of the junction unmatched. CDR3 nucleotides: TGTGCCAGCAGCTTACCCGGAGGGAGGGGTTACAATGAGCAGTTCTTC. Translation: CASSLPGGRGYNEQFF.

This rearrangement joins TRBV5-4 to TRBJ2-2, with D possibly TRBD1 on 5 matching bases. The V gene's germline CDR1 is SGHNT and CDR2 YYREEE (reference sequence). V lost 3 bases to trimming and J lost 4 bases, with 13 bases between them. The CDR3 has 15 residues. CDR3 DNA sequence: TGTGCCAGCAGCTCAAAGGGGCAGGGCACCGGGGAGCTGTTTTTT. Translating gives CASSSKGQGTGELFF.

The rearrangement uses TRBV7-2 and TRBJ1-6, with a tentative D call TRBD1 (6 bases). CDR1 is SGHTA and CDR2 is FQGNSA in the germline V gene. V shed 7 bases and J shed 10 bases, with 14 bases lying between them. The CDR3 spans 13 residues. The CDR3 region has the DNA TGTGCCAGCAACAGGGCCTTAGGCTCACCCCTCCACTTT. It yields the protein CASNRALGSPLHF.

The V call is TRBV2, the J call TRBJ1-1, with 7 positions matching TRBD1. Germline assignment: CDR1 SNHLY and CDR2 FYNNEI. V shed 7 bases and J 2 bases; nucleotides not matched to a gene: 10. The CDR3 is 15 amino acids. CDR3 sequence: CASTTTGNPNTEAFF. CDR3 in DNA: TGTGCCAGCACTACGACAGGGAACCCCAACACTGAAGCTTTCTTT.

The V call is TRBV7-2, the J call TRBJ2-5; D perhaps matches TRBD1 (6 bases). The CDR3 has 14 residues. Germline CDR1 is SGHTA and CDR2 is FQGNSA. Between the trimmed V and J ends, which lost 5 bases and 6 bases, there was a span of 16 bases. The CDR3: CASSGGWGQQTQYF. The CDR3 DNA reads TGTGCCAGCAGCGGGGGCTGGGGGCAGCAGACCCAGTACTTC.

The rearrangement joins TRBV28 to TRBJ1-2, with 7 positions matching TRBD1. The CDR3 is 17 amino acids. Germline CDR1 reads MDHEN; CDR2 reads SYDVKM. V lost 3 bases to trimming and J lost 2 bases; unmatched junction nucleotides: 12. The CDR3, as DNA: TGTGCCAGCAGTTTTATGTCTCAGGGGGGTTCGAACTATGGCTACACCTTC. Protein: CASSFMSQGGSNYGYTF.

The gene calls are TRBV6-6 and TRBJ2-7, with TRBD1 matching over 7 bases. V lost 6 bases, J lost 4 bases, and 9 bases stayed unmatched. The CDR3 has 14 amino acids. Germline V gene data show CDR1 as MNHNY and CDR2 as SVGAGI (reference sequence). CDR3 bases: TGTGCCAGCAGCCAGGACAGGAATATTTACGAGCAGTACTTC. Translated, it gives CASSQDRNIYEQYF.

The chain links TRBV18 to TRBJ1-2; D perhaps matches TRBD1 (5 bases). Trimming pared 3 bases from V and 5 bases from J, leaving 13 bases between. The CDR3 has 14 amino acids. The germline gives CDR1 KGHSH, CDR2 LQKENI. The CDR3 protein is CASSPGPGPYGYTF. CDR3 bases: TGTGCCAGCTCACCGGGGCCGGGGCCTTATGGCTACACCTTC.

The rearrangement uses TRBV5-1 and TRBJ2-7; TRBD2 aligns across 7 bases. Losses at the gene ends were 3 bases for V and 2 bases for J; bases not matched to a gene: 2. Germline V gene sequence: CDR1 SGHRS, CDR2 YFSETQ. The CDR3 consists of 13 residues. CDR3 DNA: TGCGCCAGCAGCTCCGGGAGGACCTACGAGCAGTACTTC. Its translation: CASSSGRTYEQYF.

This chain uses TRBV20-1 with TRBJ1-2; 7 positions agree with TRBD1. CDR3 length equals 13 residues. The germline V gene encodes CDR1 DFQATT and CDR2 SNEGSKA (reference sequence). V lost 3 bases, J lost 4 bases, and 5 bases stayed unmatched. The chain's CDR3 is CSASRTGIYGYTF. As DNA, the CDR3 is TGCAGTGCTAGTCGGACAGGCATCTATGGCTACACCTTC.

The J gene is TRBJ2-7, the V gene TRBV27; 8 bases map to TRBD1. The V and J ends lost 6 bases and 2 bases, in that order; junction bases with no gene match: 9. The CDR3 runs to 15 residues. In germline, CDR1 is MNHEY, CDR2 SMNVEV (reference sequence). In DNA, the CDR3 is TGTGCCAGCAGCCCGGGACAGGTGAATCCCTACGAGCAGTACTTC. This sequence encodes CASSPGQVNPYEQYF.

The chain links TRBV6-6 to TRBJ2-1; D is possibly TRBD1 (5 bases). This CDR3 is 12 amino acids long. The V and J ends lost 6 bases and 10 bases respectively, with 13 bases between them. The germline CDR1 and CDR2 sequences are MNHNY and SVGAGI (reference sequence). CDR3 in DNA: TGTGCCAGCAGAATAGGGGTTGGCGAGCAGTTCTTC. Amino acids: CASRIGVGEQFF.

V and J are TRBV9 and TRBJ1-1; D is uncertain. CDR1 SGDLS and CDR2 YYNGEE come from the germline V gene. There are 14 residues in the CDR3. Trimming took 5 bases from V and 6 from J, leaving 17 bases between them. In DNA form, the CDR3 reads TGTGCCAGCAGTTCTGGGGAGATCGTCGCTGAAGCTTTCTTT. As protein: CASSSGEIVAEAFF.

The CDR3 is CASSEFMNTEAFF. The CDR3 nucleotides read TGTGCCAGCAGTGAATTCATGAACACTGAAGCTTTCTTT. This chain joins TRBV2 and TRBJ1-1; the D is unclear. This CDR3 has 13 amino acids. Germline loops: CDR1 SNHLY, CDR2 FYNNEI. Trimming cost V 2 bases and J 0 bases, with 4 bases left between them.